This is a list of T cell receptor beta chains from one sample in a study of CXCR3-negative and CXCR3-positive naive CD8 T cells. TCRdb re-called the 5' RACE reads; every CDR3 protein appears as one record, without DNA. The sample includes around 6,800 distinct CDR3 sequences. Sequencing was performed on naive CXCR3+ CD8+ T cells from blood. The receptor source for this set is a human donor in good health. Some clones in this sample may be carry-over from other donors' samples. The CDR3 runs from the conserved cysteine through the conserved F or W. Size tells how often a clone was seen (once, few, many) or the class of an expanded clone, and some rows leave it out.

clone_size: medium-sized; v_call: TRBV6-6; j_call: TRBJ2-1; cdr3_aa: CASSSLGGPGGYNEQFF
clone_size: NA; v_call: TRBV20-1; j_call: TRBJ2-7; cdr3_aa: CSAETGTSDSYEQYF
clone_size: medium-sized; v_call: TRBV19; j_call: TRBJ2-7; cdr3_aa: CASSPGTSGFNEQYF
clone_size: medium-sized; v_call: TRBV14; j_call: TRBJ1-1; cdr3_aa: CASSLSGTPNTEAFF
clone_size: NA; v_call: TRBV9; j_call: TRBJ1-1; cdr3_aa: CASSPPPSNTEAFF
clone_size: NA; v_call: TRBV20-1; j_call: TRBJ2-5; cdr3_aa: CSALREGQKTQYF
clone_size: NA; v_call: TRBV2; j_call: TRBJ2-1; cdr3_aa: CASSESDLYNEQFF
clone_size: medium-sized; v_call: TRBV11-2; j_call: TRBJ2-2; cdr3_aa: CASSLGDWKNTGELFF
clone_size: NA; v_call: TRBV5-1; j_call: TRBJ2-1; cdr3_aa: CASSDQGSYNEQFF
clone_size: medium-sized; v_call: TRBV20-1; j_call: TRBJ2-7; cdr3_aa: CSALDRSYEQYF
clone_size: medium-sized; v_call: TRBV9; j_call: TRBJ2-1; cdr3_aa: CASSVGGSSRNEQFF
clone_size: medium-sized; v_call: TRBV6-5; j_call: TRBJ2-5; cdr3_aa: CASGSWDLGSSETQYF
clone_size: medium-sized; v_call: TRBV29-1; j_call: TRBJ2-2; cdr3_aa: CSVANAGINTGELFF
clone_size: medium-sized; v_call: TRBV29-1; j_call: TRBJ2-3; cdr3_aa: CSVEEGRGSTDTQYF
clone_size: NA; v_call: TRBV29-1; j_call: TRBJ2-3; cdr3_aa: CSVGPGVFSDTQYF
clone_size: medium-sized; v_call: TRBV4-1; j_call: TRBJ1-2; cdr3_aa: CASSQDEGTNYGYTF